The 22 T cell receptor beta chains presented below share a single source sample, sequenced in a study of T cell responses to AZD1222 COVID-19 vaccine. TCRdb keeps only in-frame clones here, not all; method: immunoSEQ multiplex PCR. The table lists approximately 160,000 clones, about 92% of them singletons. Sequences were derived from peripheral blood, sampled 28 days after the second AZD1222 dose. The source of these receptors is an adult who received the AZD1222 COVID-19 vaccine.

The rearrangement uses TRBV5-1 and TRBJ2-1; 9 bases fit TRBD2. V was clipped by 4 bases and J by 4 bases; unmatched bases: 18. The CDR3 loop spans 19 amino acids. Germline values: CDR1 SGHRS, CDR2 YFSETQ. The CDR3 region has the DNA TGCGCCAGCAGCCCAGGGGCGCTAGCGGGGCCAATAATGTACAATGAGCAGTTCTTC. This translates into CASSPGALAGPIMYNEQFF.

The chain is built from TRBV5-1 and TRBJ2-7, with 7 bases matching TRBD1. CDR3 length: 13 residues. Germline V gene sequence: CDR1 SGHRS, CDR2 YFSETQ. The V and J ends lost 0 bases and 6 bases, in that order; junction bases with no gene match: 3. The CDR3 region has the DNA TGCGCCAGCAGCTTGGTGGCAGGGGGCGAGCAGTACTTC. Protein: CASSLVAGGEQYF.

The V and J genes are TRBV30 and TRBJ2-2, with D possibly called TRBD1 or TRBD2 (5 bases each). Deletions cut 3 bases from V and 2 bases from J, with 10 bases between. The germline CDR1 and CDR2 sequences are GTSNPN and SVGIG (reference sequence). The CDR3 runs to 14 residues. The CDR3 DNA reads TGTGCCTGGAGAATCGGGGCCAACACCGGGGAGCTGTTTTTT. Protein: CAWRIGANTGELFF.

The CDR3 sequence: CASSLSGRGGSEKLFF. DNA of the CDR3: TGTGCCAGCAGCTTGTCAGGGCGAGGAGGTTCTGAAAAACTGTTTTTT. The chain uses TRBV5-8 and TRBJ1-4; perhaps TRBD1 as D (5 bases). The CDR3 runs 16 residues. Trimming took 1 base from V and 7 from J, leaving 17 bases between them. Germline V gene data show CDR1 as SGHTS and CDR2 as YDEGEE.

The chain combines TRBV6-6 with TRBJ1-1; perhaps TRBD1 as D (5 bases). Trimming cost V 1 base and J 7 bases, with 13 bases left between them. From germline, CDR1 is MNHNY and CDR2 SVGAGI (reference sequence). This CDR3 comprises 14 residues. The CDR3 DNA is TGTGCCAGCAGTTACTTGACAGACCCTAATGAAGCTTTCTTT. Translation: CASSYLTDPNEAFF.

This chain connects TRBV6-1 to TRBJ1-4; D is uncertain. Germline-derived CDR1 and CDR2 are MNHNS and SASEGT. The CDR3 has 17 residues. Between the trimmed V and J ends, which lost 2 bases and 3 bases, there was a span of 16 bases. For the CDR3, the DNA is TGTGCCAGCAGTGAAAAAAAGGCTATCGAGGCTAATGAAAAACTGTTTTTT. This sequence encodes CASSEKKAIEANEKLFF.

CDR3 DNA sequence: TGTGCCAGCAGTCCGGTCGGGGGGGGCCCCTACAATGAGCAGTTCTTC. Translation gives CASSPVGGGPYNEQFF. V usage is TRBV28 and J usage is TRBJ2-1; 8 bases are shared with TRBD2. CDR1 is MDHEN, CDR2 SYDVKM, per germline. This CDR3 contains 16 residues. V lost 5 bases to trimming and J lost 2 bases; unmatched junction nucleotides: 8.

This chain links TRBV7-9 with TRBJ1-1; D perhaps matches TRBD1 (5 bases). V was clipped by 5 bases and J by 4 bases, with 14 bases between them. CDR1 and CDR2 (germline): SEHNR, FQNEAQ (reference sequence). This CDR3 comprises 14 residues. The CDR3 DNA sequence: TGTGCCAGCAGCCCCACGTCTAGGGGCACTGAAGCTTTCTTT. It is translated as CASSPTSRGTEAFF.

V and J are TRBV4-1 and TRBJ1-4; D unclear. In germline, CDR1 is MGHRA, CDR2 YSYEKL. The CDR3 totals 17 residues. V was cut by 3 bases and J by 0 bases, with 14 bases left in between. The CDR3 here is CASSHGLTSSTNEKLFF. CDR3 nucleotide sequence: TGCGCCAGCAGCCACGGGTTGACTTCGTCAACTAATGAAAAACTGTTTTTT.

The J gene is TRBJ2-1, the V gene TRBV27, with 8 bases fitting TRBD1. Germline V CDR1 and CDR2: MNHEY, SMNVEV (reference sequence). This CDR3 has 15 residues. Trimming took 6 bases from V and 1 from J; bases not matched to a gene: 5. CDR3 sequence (DNA): TGTGCCAGCAGACCGACAGGGGTGTCCTACAATGAGCAGTTCTTC. It translates to CASRPTGVSYNEQFF.

V and J are TRBV12-3 or TRBV12-4 and TRBJ1-4, with D uncertain. The CDR3 spans 13 residues. The V and J ends lost 4 bases and 10 bases respectively, with 13 bases between them. The CDR3: CASSSDPGGKLFF. The CDR3 nucleotides are TGTGCCAGCAGTTCGGACCCCGGCGGAAAACTGTTTTTT.

The CDR3 DNA reads TGTGCCAGCAGCTTATTGGCAGGGGATACTGAAGCTTTCTTT. Translation: CASSLLAGDTEAFF. The chain couples TRBV7-9 to TRBJ1-1; weak D call: TRBD1 (6 bases). V was clipped by 2 bases and J by 5 bases, with 12 bases between them. Germline CDR1 SEHNR, CDR2 FQNEAQ (reference sequence). There are 14 residues in the CDR3.

The chain employs TRBV19 and TRBJ1-5, with 7 bases lining up with TRBD1. CDR3 size: 15 residues. Germline V gene lookup returns CDR1 LNHDA and CDR2 SQIVND (reference sequence). With V trimmed by 4 bases and J by 5 bases, 8 bases remained unmatched. The CDR3 loop reads CASSKGAAPDQPQHF. The CDR3 DNA follows: TGTGCCAGTAGTAAGGGGGCGGCGCCGGATCAGCCCCAGCATTTT.

The CDR3 nucleotides are TGTGCCAGCAGCTTAACGTTCAGGGAGACCCAGTACTTC. Translation: CASSLTFRETQYF. The V and J genes are TRBV7-3 and TRBJ2-5; D not resolved. Germline V CDR1 and CDR2: SGHTA, FQGTGA. The V end was cut by 0 bases, the J end by 5 bases, with 7 bases between. The CDR3 totals 13 residues.

The chain is built from TRBV27 and TRBJ1-1, with 9 bases that match TRBD1. Germline V gives CDR1 MNHEY, CDR2 SMNVEV (reference sequence). The V and J ends lost 2 bases and 6 bases, in that order; junction bases with no gene match: 1. This CDR3 spans 13 amino acids. This CDR3 reads CASSLGTGSEAFF. CDR3 DNA sequence: TGTGCCAGCAGTTTAGGGACAGGGTCTGAAGCTTTCTTT.

The gene calls are TRBV10-1 and TRBJ1-5; D remains ambiguous. The germline CDR1 and CDR2 sequences are WNHNN and SYGVQD (reference sequence). Trimming left V 4 bases short and J 5 bases short, with 6 bases between. This CDR3 is 12 amino acids long. CDR3 in amino acids: CASSASDQPQHF. In DNA form, the CDR3 reads TGCGCCAGCAGTGCCTCGGATCAGCCCCAGCATTTT.

This chain joins TRBV3-1 (or the pseudogene TRBV3-2) and TRBJ1-1; tentative D call: TRBD1 (5 bases). Germline lookup yields CDR1 LGHDT and CDR2 YNNKEL (reference sequence). The CDR3 loop spans 18 amino acids. V was clipped by 4 bases and J by 0 bases, with 21 bases between them. CDR3 sequence: CASSLGTPNRSVNTEAFF. Here the CDR3 DNA reads TGTGCCAGCAGCCTTGGCACCCCAAACAGGAGTGTGAACACTGAAGCTTTCTTT.

The count of this clone is one. The V call is TRBV9, the J call TRBJ2-7; D perhaps matches TRBD2 (5 bases). V was trimmed by 0 bases and J by 1 base, leaving 8 bases between them. This CDR3 spans 14 amino acids. Germline V gene lookup returns CDR1 SGDLS and CDR2 YYNGEE. The CDR3 spells CASSVDRGSYEQYF. CDR3 coding DNA: TGTGCCAGCAGCGTAGATCGGGGTTCCTACGAGCAGTACTTC.

The rearrangement joins TRBV16 to TRBJ1-5; D ambiguous. Trimming removed 6 bases at V and 9 bases at J, with 9 bases between. This CDR3 region has 11 residues. The V gene's germline CDR1 is KGHSY and CDR2 FQNENV. The CDR3 DNA reads as TGTGCCAGCAGATCCGAGGGGCCCCAGCATTTT. It codes for CASRSEGPQHF.

The gene calls are TRBV7-2 and TRBJ2-1, with TRBD2 identical over 15 bases. The germline V gene encodes CDR1 SGHTA and CDR2 FQGNSA. This CDR3 has 17 residues. V shed 4 bases and J 9 bases; nucleotides not matched to a gene: 10. The CDR3 is CASSYVGTSGGRIEQFF. In nucleotides, the CDR3 is TGTGCCAGCAGCTATGTCGGGACTAGCGGGGGGCGTATTGAGCAGTTCTTC.

A single count supports this clone. The chain combines TRBV20-1 with TRBJ2-5; TRBD2 aligns across 7 bases. Germline V gene lookup returns CDR1 DFQATT and CDR2 SNEGSKA (reference sequence). The CDR3 consists of 15 residues. Trimming removed 3 bases from V and 4 bases from J; junction bases left unmatched: 11. For the CDR3, the DNA is TGCAGTGCTAGTTCCTCTAGCGGACCCCGAGAGACCCAGTACTTC. Its translation is CSASSSSGPRETQYF.

V and J are TRBV7-6 and TRBJ2-3; no firm D call. The ends were cut back, 10 bases at V and 1 base at J, with 12 bases in the middle. CDR3 size: 13 residues. CDR1 SGHVS and CDR2 FNYEAQ come from the germline V gene. CDR3 loop: CAIPVGGTDTQYF. The CDR3 bases are TGTGCCATTCCGGTTGGGGGCACAGATACGCAGTATTTT.